This T cell receptor (beta chain) was sequenced in a study of blood T cell repertoires in COVID-19. TCRdb keeps only in-frame clones here, not all; method: immunoSEQ multiplex PCR. The sample lists around 65,000 clones, approximately 78% occurring once. Trimming removed 1 base from V and 1 base from J, with 7 bases in between. The CDR3 sequence is 13 residues long. Germline CDR1 reads GTSNPN; CDR2 reads SVGIG (reference sequence). Material for sequencing was peripheral blood. V usage is TRBV30 and J usage is TRBJ1-1; D unclear. This sequence originates from a human donor in a cohort sampled during active COVID-19. The CDR3 DNA is TGTGCCTGGAGTGGCCGAGGGAACACTGAAGCTTTCTTT. This translates into CAWSGRGNTEAFF.